This entry is about one TCR beta chain. This clone is classified as large (0.1 to 1%). Its antigen specificity is not known. Base-call qualities are not available, and no considerably larger clone is one nucleotide away. The germline V gene encodes CDR1 MGHRA and CDR2 YSYEKL. The V end loses 0 bases and the J end loses 4 bases, and a stretch of 13 bases separates them. The CDR3 contains 16 residues, cysteine and phenylalanine counted. Only the CDR3 region is kept as DNA, spanning 48 bases read in frame from base 1. This entry belongs to a study of immune characteristics of hereditary and idiopathic chronic pancreatitis. In the study overall: The study examined local immune cells and TCRbeta repertoires in the pancreas in hereditary and idiopathic chronic pancreatitis, using control pancreases from organ donors for comparison. TCRbeta sequencing was performed on a few control pancreases, roughly seven hereditary chronic pancreatitis pancreases and roughly 6 idiopathic chronic pancreatitis pancreases. The gDNA-based approach was selected because minimal in vitro experimental manipulation of pancreas-infiltrating T cells was involved.

Patients undergoing total pancreatectomy with islet autotransplantation (TPIAT) were the source of the chronic pancreatitis pancreas tissue. The chronic pancreatitis patients who were included had no known history of diabetes. Genomic DNA was extracted directly from bulk pancreas tissue, without T cell sorting, for TCRbeta sequencing. Pancreas tissues were collected consecutively from patients and organ donors at two US centers. Receptor amplification or capture employed the immunoSEQ multiplex PCR assay. The TCRbeta CDR3 region and adjacent sequences were amplified and sequenced from pancreatic genomic DNA. In the original analysis: Repertoire diversity was measured as a mean normalized Shannon-Wiener index, alongside productive clonality and productive rearrangement counts. The nonparametric Mann-Whitney U test was used to compare repertoire metrics between the control and chronic pancreatitis groups. Shared clonotypes were defined as CDR3beta sequences with identical amino acid composition and length across subjects. TCRdb re-hosts the immuneACCESS table, in-frame sequences only. Its copies lack some clones; in the studies checked, an unresolved V gene accounts for under half of them, and the cause for the rest is not known. V, J and clone size are those of that table, while D and trimming were read from the DNA. Present in this sample are over 1,500 clones, 65% to 75% of which were seen just once. The ten largest clones capture less than 50% of the sample.

What the research found in general, with its limitations: Compared with controls, TCRbeta repertoire diversity was significantly higher and clonality was lower in both chronic pancreatitis groups. Among around 12 chronic pancreatitis patients, a positive correlation was found between numbers of productive TCR rearrangements and disease severity scores. Because patient tissue could be obtained only at the time of TPIAT, differences in disease duration may have affected the immune findings. Differences in Vbeta-Jbeta gene family usage, including TRBV10, TRBV19, TRBV23 and TRBV5, were found between hereditary and idiopathic chronic pancreatitis. The study did not include chronic pancreatitis caused by alcohol use.

Recombination connected TRBV4-1 to TRBJ2-1; a tentative D match to TRBD2 spans 5 bases. Input material: pancreas tissue with hereditary chronic pancreatitis. This clonotype originated in a human donor with chronic pancreatitis. CDR3 sequence: CASSQEGSGIYNEQFF. In nucleotide form, the sequence is TGCGCCAGCAGCCAAGAAGGAAGCGGTATATACAATGAGCAGTTCTTC.